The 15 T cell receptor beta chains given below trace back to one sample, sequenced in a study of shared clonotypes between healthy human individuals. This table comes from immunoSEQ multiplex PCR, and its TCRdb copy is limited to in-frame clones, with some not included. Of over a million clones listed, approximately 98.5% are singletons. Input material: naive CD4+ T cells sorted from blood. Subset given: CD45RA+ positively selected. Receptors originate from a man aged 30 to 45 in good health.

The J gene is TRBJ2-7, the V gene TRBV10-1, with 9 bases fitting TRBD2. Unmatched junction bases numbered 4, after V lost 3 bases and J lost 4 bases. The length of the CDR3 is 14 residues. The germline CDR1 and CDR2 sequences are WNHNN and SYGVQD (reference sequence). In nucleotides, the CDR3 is TGCGCCAGCAGTGACGCGGGAGGGCCTTACGAGCAGTACTTC. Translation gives CASSDAGGPYEQYF.

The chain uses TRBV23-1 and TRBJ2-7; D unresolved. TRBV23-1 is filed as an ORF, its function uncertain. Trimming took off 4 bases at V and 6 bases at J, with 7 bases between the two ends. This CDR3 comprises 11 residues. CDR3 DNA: TGCGCCAGCAGTCTATATCCCGAGCAGTACTTC. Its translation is CASSLYPEQYF.

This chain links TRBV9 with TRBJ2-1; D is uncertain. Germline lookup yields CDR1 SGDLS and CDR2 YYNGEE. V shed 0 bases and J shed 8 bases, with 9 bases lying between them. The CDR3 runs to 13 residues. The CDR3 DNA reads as TGTGCCAGCAGCGTAGAGCCCAGCGATGAGCAGTTCTTC. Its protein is CASSVEPSDEQFF.

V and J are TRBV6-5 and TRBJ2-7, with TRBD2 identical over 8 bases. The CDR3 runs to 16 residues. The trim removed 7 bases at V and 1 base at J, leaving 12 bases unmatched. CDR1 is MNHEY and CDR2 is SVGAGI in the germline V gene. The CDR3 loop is CASTSSGGGRSYEQYF. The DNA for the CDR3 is TGTGCCAGCACTTCCTCGGGCGGGGGGCGATCCTACGAGCAGTACTTC.

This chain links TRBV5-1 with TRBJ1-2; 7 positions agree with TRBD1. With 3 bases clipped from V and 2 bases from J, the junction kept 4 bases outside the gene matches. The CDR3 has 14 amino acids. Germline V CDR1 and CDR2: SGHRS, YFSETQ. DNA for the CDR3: TGCGCCAGCAGCTCATCGGACAGGAACTATGGCTACACCTTC. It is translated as CASSSSDRNYGYTF.

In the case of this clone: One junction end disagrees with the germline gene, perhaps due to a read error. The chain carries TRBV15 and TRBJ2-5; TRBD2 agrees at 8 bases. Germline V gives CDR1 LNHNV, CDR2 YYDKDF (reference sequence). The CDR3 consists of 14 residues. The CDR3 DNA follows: TGTGCCACCAGCAGAGACAGCGGGAGCCGATTAAGGGACTTC. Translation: CATSRDSGSRLRDF.

The CDR3 nucleotides are TGTGCCAGCAGCCCGGGGACTAGCGCGGGGAAAGGCATTCAGTACTTC. Protein sequence: CASSPGTSAGKGIQYF. The chain links TRBV7-2 to TRBJ2-4, with 10 nucleotides matching TRBD2. Trimming cost V 5 bases and J 9 bases; bases outside gene matches: 13. Germline V gene lookup returns CDR1 SGHTA and CDR2 FQGNSA. This CDR3 is 16 amino acids long. Filled out from reference TRBV7-2 and TRBJ2-4, the complete variable domain reads GAGVSQSPSNKVTEKGKDVELRCDPISGHTALYWYRQSLGQGLEFLIYFQGNSAPDKSGLPSDRFSAERTGGSVSTLTIQRTQQEDSAVYLCASSPGTSAGKGIQYFGAGTRLSVL.

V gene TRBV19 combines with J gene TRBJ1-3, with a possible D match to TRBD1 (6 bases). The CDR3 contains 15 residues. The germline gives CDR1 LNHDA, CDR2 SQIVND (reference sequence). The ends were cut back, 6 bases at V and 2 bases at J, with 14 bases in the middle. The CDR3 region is CASSLERTAGNTIYF. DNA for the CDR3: TGTGCCAGTAGCCTAGAAAGGACAGCTGGAAACACCATATATTTT.

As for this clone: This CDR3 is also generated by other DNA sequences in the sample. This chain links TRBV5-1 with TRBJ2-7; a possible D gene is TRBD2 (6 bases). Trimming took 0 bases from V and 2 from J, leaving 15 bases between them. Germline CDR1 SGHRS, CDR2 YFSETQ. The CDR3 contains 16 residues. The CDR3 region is CASSLALSGAAYEQYF. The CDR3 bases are TGCGCCAGCAGCTTGGCCCTTAGCGGTGCAGCCTACGAGCAGTACTTC.

This CDR3 reads CASSLVGNTIYF. In DNA form, the CDR3 reads TGTGCCAGCAGCTTGGTTGGAAACACCATATATTTT. The J gene is TRBJ1-3, the V gene TRBV11-3; D not certain. With 3 bases removed from V and 3 bases from J, the gap between germline ends came to 3 bases. The CDR3 consists of 12 residues. The germline V gene has CDR1 SGHNT and CDR2 YENEEA.

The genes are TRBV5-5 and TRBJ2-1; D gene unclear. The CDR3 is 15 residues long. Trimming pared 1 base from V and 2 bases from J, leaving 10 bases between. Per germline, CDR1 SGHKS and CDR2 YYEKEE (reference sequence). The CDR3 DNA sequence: TGTGCCAGCAGCTTGTTAACAGCGACCTACAATGAGCAGTTCTTC. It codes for CASSLLTATYNEQFF.

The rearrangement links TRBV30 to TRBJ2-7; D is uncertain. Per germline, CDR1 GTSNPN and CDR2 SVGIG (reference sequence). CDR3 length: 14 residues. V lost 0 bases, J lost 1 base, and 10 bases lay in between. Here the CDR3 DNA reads TGTGCCTGGAGTGTAGGTATGCAGTCCTACGAGCAGTACTTC. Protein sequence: CAWSVGMQSYEQYF.

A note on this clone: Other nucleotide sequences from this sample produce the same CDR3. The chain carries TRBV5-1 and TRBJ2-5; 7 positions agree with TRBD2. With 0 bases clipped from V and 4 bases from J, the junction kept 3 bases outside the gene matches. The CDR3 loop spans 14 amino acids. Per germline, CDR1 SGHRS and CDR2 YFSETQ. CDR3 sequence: CASSLASGGETQYF. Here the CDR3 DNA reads TGCGCCAGCAGCTTGGCCTCGGGGGGAGAGACCCAGTACTTC.

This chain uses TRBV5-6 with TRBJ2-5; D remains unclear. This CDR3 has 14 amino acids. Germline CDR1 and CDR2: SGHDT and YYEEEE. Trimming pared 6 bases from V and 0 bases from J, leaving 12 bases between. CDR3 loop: CASTRRSYQETQYF. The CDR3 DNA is TGTGCCAGCACAAGGAGATCTTACCAAGAGACCCAGTACTTC.

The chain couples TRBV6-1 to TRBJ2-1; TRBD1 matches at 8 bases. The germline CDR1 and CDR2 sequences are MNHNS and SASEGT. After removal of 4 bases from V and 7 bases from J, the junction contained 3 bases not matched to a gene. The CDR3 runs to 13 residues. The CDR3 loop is CASSGTGWNEQFF. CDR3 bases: TGTGCCAGCAGTGGGACAGGGTGGAATGAGCAGTTCTTC.